Following are 21 T cell receptor beta chains from one sample sequenced in a study of graft-versus-host responses after intestinal transplantation. Their antigens are not known. Clones were sequenced by immunoSEQ multiplex PCR, and TCRdb holds only the in-frame ones, with some missing. The sample holds about 36,000 clones, roughly 94% seen once. The sample in question was unstimulated CD4+ T cells sorted from spleen or lymph node cells, obtained before transplant. The receptors were sampled from a human donor who was the organ donor for an intestinal transplant.

The chain has TRBV6-5 and TRBJ2-1, with TRBD2 matching over 9 bases. The CDR3 is 16 residues long. In germline, CDR1 is MNHEY, CDR2 SVGAGI. V trimming: 0 bases; J trimming: 6 bases; junction bases outside the gene matches: 6. CDR3 protein: CASSYSKLAGPNEQFF. In nucleotides, the CDR3 is TGTGCCAGCAGTTACTCTAAGCTAGCGGGGCCCAATGAGCAGTTCTTC.

In this sample, this clone turned up a few times. The chain has TRBV19 and TRBJ1-1, with a tentative D call TRBD1 (6 bases). The CDR3 is 15 residues long. Germline values: CDR1 LNHDA, CDR2 SQIVND (reference sequence). The ends were cut back, 6 bases at V and 0 bases at J, with 14 bases in the middle. The CDR3 nucleotides are TGTGCCAGTAGCACCTGGACAGCCTTGAACACTGAAGCTTTCTTT. As protein: CASSTWTALNTEAFF.

J is TRBJ2-7 and V is TRBV7-2; D is perhaps TRBD1 or TRBD2 (7 bases each). The CDR3 length is 15 residues. V was trimmed by 5 bases and J by 0 bases, leaving 14 bases between them. CDR1 SGHTA and CDR2 FQGNSA come from the germline V gene. The CDR3 here is CASSQGRGLSYEQYF. CDR3 nucleotides: TGTGCCAGCAGCCAAGGGAGGGGGCTCTCCTACGAGCAGTACTTC.

This rearrangement joins TRBV7-2 to TRBJ2-5, with D possibly TRBD1 on 6 matching bases. The DNA matches TRBJ2-7 better at its end, which makes the J call doubtful. This CDR3 has 16 amino acids. Germline V gene sequence: CDR1 SGHTA, CDR2 FQGNSA. CDR3 region: CASSLILKRSGVEQYF. The CDR3 DNA follows: TGTGCCAGCAGCCTTATTCTTAAGAGGTCAGGGGTCGAGCAGTACTTC.

The rearrangement joins TRBV5-6 to TRBJ2-1; 7 bases map to TRBD2. The J segment lost 0 bases and the V segment lost 2 bases, leaving 8 bases of the junction unmatched. Germline loops: CDR1 SGHDT, CDR2 YYEEEE. The CDR3 spans 17 residues. The CDR3 DNA reads TGTGCCAGCAGCTTTGACAGCGGGGTTAACTCCTACAATGAGCAGTTCTTC. This translates into CASSFDSGVNSYNEQFF.

The gene calls are TRBV13 and TRBJ1-3; D not resolved. CDR3 size: 13 residues. V shed 5 bases and J shed 2 bases, with 7 bases lying between them. Looked up from germline, CDR1 is PRHDT and CDR2 is FYEKMQ (reference sequence). The CDR3 protein is CASSPGPGNTIYF. DNA for the CDR3: TGTGCCAGCAGCCCCGGGCCTGGAAACACCATATATTTT.

The J gene is TRBJ1-5, the V gene TRBV19, with 8 positions matching TRBD1. CDR1 is LNHDA, CDR2 SQIVND, per germline (reference sequence). This CDR3 spans 18 amino acids. The V and J ends lost 5 bases and 0 bases, in that order; junction bases with no gene match: 12. In nucleotides, the CDR3 is TGTGCCAGTAGTCGACCGGGACAGGCGCTTTATAGCAATCAGCCCCAGCATTTT. Translation gives CASSRPGQALYSNQPQHF. The full variable domain, rest sourced from reference TRBV19 and TRBJ1-5, is DGGITQSPKYLFRKEGQNVTLSCEQNLNHDAMYWYRQDPGQGLRLIYYSQIVNDFQKGDIAEGYSVSREKKESFPLTVTSAQKNPTAFYLCASSRPGQALYSNQPQHFGDGTRLSIL.

As for this clone: Other DNA sequences in this specimen translate into the identical CDR3. The chain recombines TRBV9 with TRBJ2-3; no clear D. The CDR3 totals 14 residues. Germline V gene data show CDR1 as SGDLS and CDR2 as YYNGEE. The V end lost 2 bases, the J end lost 0 bases, and 7 bases lay between the germline ends. CDR3: CASSVASSTDTQYF. The CDR3 DNA follows: TGTGCCAGCAGCGTGGCTTCCAGCACAGATACGCAGTATTTT.

Only one count was recorded for this clone. The V call is TRBV4-1, the J call TRBJ1-1; maybe TRBD1 (6 bases). The CDR3 spans 14 residues. Germline V lookup: CDR1 MGHRA, CDR2 YSYEKL. V was pared by 1 base and J by 1 base, with 7 bases between. CDR3 DNA sequence: TGCGCCAGCAGCCAAGTGGGACAGAACACTGAAGCTTTCTTT. As protein: CASSQVGQNTEAFF.

The rearrangement joins TRBV30 to TRBJ1-5, with unresolved D. CDR1 and CDR2 from the germline V gene are GTSNPN and SVGIG (reference sequence). V was trimmed by 1 base and J by 7 bases, leaving 11 bases between them. The length of the CDR3 is 13 residues. CDR3 DNA sequence: TGTGCCTGGAGTGCCGCCGGTAGGCAGCCCCAGCATTTT. Translation gives CAWSAAGRQPQHF.

The gene calls are TRBV9 and TRBJ2-1; 7 bases fit TRBD2. The CDR3 is 15 residues long. The V gene's germline CDR1 is SGDLS and CDR2 YYNGEE. V lost 7 bases, J lost 2 bases, and 9 bases stayed unmatched. CDR3 loop: CASSGTIGAYNEQFF. The CDR3 nucleotides read TGTGCCAGCTCCGGGACTATCGGGGCCTACAATGAGCAGTTCTTC.

This clone was recorded only once. The rearrangement uses TRBV29-1 and TRBJ2-5, with 9 bases matching TRBD1. Germline CDR1 is SQVTM and CDR2 is ANQGSEA. J was trimmed by 5 bases and V by 4 bases; bases with no gene match: 5. The CDR3 extends over 13 amino acids. CDR3 sequence: CSVVTGGVETQYF. The DNA of the CDR3 is TGCAGCGTTGTGACAGGGGGAGTGGAGACCCAGTACTTC.

V and J are TRBV7-2 and TRBJ2-7, with a tentative D call TRBD2 (7 bases). The V end lost 2 bases, the J end lost 2 bases, and 13 bases lay between the germline ends. The CDR3 is 15 amino acids. CDR1 is SGHTA and CDR2 is FQGNSA in the germline V gene. CDR3 nucleotide sequence: TGTGCCAGCAGCTTACGCGGGGGCCCACCCTACGAGCAGTACTTC. Its translation: CASSLRGGPPYEQYF.

The chain couples TRBV5-5 to TRBJ1-5; D remains ambiguous. CDR1 SGHKS and CDR2 YYEKEE come from the germline V gene (reference sequence). This CDR3 is 12 amino acids long. Between the trimmed V and J ends, which lost 0 bases and 6 bases, there was a span of 4 bases. The CDR3 DNA reads TGTGCCAGCAGCTTGGGCAGTCAGCCCCAGCATTTT. This gives the protein CASSLGSQPQHF. Variable domain in full (rest from reference TRBV5-5 and TRBJ1-5): DAGVTQSPTHLIKTRGQQVTLRCSPISGHKSVSWYQQVLGQGPQFIFQYYEKEERGRGNFPDRFSARQFPNYSSELNVNALLLGDSALYLCASSLGSQPQHFGDGTRLSIL.

The chain links TRBV7-2 to TRBJ2-2; possibly TRBD1 or TRBD2 for D (5 bases each). Germline V gives CDR1 SGHTA, CDR2 FQGNSA. V was cut by 5 bases and J by 0 bases, with 10 bases left in between. This CDR3 has 15 amino acids. CDR3 in amino acids: CASSQGRTNTGELFF. DNA of the CDR3: TGTGCCAGCAGCCAGGGACGAACGAACACCGGGGAGCTGTTTTTT.

The V gene is TRBV29-1, the J gene TRBJ1-1; D is perhaps TRBD1 (5 bases). CDR1 is SQVTM, CDR2 ANQGSEA, per germline. This CDR3 is 15 amino acids long. The CDR3 sequence is CRAQAGARSNTEAFF. Written as DNA, the CDR3 is TGCAGGGCCCAAGCTGGGGCGCGATCGAACACTGAAGCTTTCTTT.

J is TRBJ1-1 and V is TRBV5-1; D possibly corresponds to TRBD1 (6 bases). CDR3 length equals 13 residues. Trimming stripped 3 bases from V and 2 bases from J, with 8 bases between. The germline CDR1 and CDR2 sequences are SGHRS and YFSETQ. The CDR3 bases are TGCGCCAGCAGCTCAGGGGCAAACACTGAAGCTTTCTTT. It encodes CASSSGANTEAFF. Complete variable domain (other parts from reference TRBV5-1 and TRBJ1-1): KAGVTQTPRYLIKTRGQQVTLSCSPISGHRSVSWYQQTPGQGLQFLFEYFSETQRNKGNFPGRFSGRQFSNSRSEMNVSTLELGDSALYLCASSSGANTEAFFGQGTRLTVV.

The rearrangement uses TRBV6-5 and TRBJ2-5; the D gene could be TRBD1 or TRBD2 (5 bases each). In germline, CDR1 is MNHEY, CDR2 SVGAGI. CDR3 length equals 15 residues. Trimming took off 0 bases at V and 5 bases at J, with 13 bases between the two ends. The CDR3 is CASSYSTAVVETQYF. CDR3 bases: TGTGCCAGCAGTTACTCGACAGCGGTTGTCGAGACCCAGTACTTC.

J is TRBJ1-2 and V is TRBV6-5; D gene ambiguous. Germline lookup yields CDR1 MNHEY and CDR2 SVGAGI. V lost 7 bases and J lost 2, with 2 bases in between. This CDR3 has 10 residues. CDR3 region: CASNNYGYTF. The CDR3 bases are TGTGCCAGCAACAACTATGGCTACACCTTC.

J is TRBJ2-3 and V is TRBV9, with TRBD2 identical over 15 bases. The CDR3 totals 13 residues. The junction had 1 base not matched to a gene; V was cut back by 7 bases and J by 7 bases. CDR1 SGDLS and CDR2 YYNGEE come from the germline V gene. The CDR3 spells CASGLAGGNTQYF. The CDR3 DNA sequence: TGTGCCAGCGGACTAGCGGGGGGGAATACGCAGTATTTT.

The chain couples TRBV7-6 to TRBJ1-1; no clear D gene. CDR1 SGHVS and CDR2 FNYEAQ come from the germline V gene. The CDR3 totals 15 residues. The V gene lost 5 bases and the J gene lost 4 bases, with 17 bases spanning the gap. The CDR3 DNA reads as TGTGCCAGCAGCCCGGCATGGTCCCGGGGCACTGAAGCTTTCTTT. As protein: CASSPAWSRGTEAFF.